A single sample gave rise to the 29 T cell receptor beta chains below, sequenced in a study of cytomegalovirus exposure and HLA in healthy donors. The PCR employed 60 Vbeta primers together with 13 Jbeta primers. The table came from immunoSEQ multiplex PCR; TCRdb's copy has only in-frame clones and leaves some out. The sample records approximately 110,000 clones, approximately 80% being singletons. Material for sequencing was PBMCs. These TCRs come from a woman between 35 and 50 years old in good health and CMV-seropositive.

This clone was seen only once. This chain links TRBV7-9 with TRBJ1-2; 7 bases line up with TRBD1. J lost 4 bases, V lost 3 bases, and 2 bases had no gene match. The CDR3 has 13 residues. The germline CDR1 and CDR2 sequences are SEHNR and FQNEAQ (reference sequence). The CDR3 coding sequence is TGTGCCAGCAGCTTTGGGACAGCCTATGGCTACACCTTC. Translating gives CASSFGTAYGYTF.

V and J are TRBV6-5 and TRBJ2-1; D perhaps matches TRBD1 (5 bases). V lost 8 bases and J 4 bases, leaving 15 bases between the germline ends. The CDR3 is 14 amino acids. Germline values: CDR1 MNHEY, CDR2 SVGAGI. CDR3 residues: CASGRTSGYNEQFF. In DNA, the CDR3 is TGTGCCAGCGGCCGAACCTCAGGGTACAATGAGCAGTTCTTC.

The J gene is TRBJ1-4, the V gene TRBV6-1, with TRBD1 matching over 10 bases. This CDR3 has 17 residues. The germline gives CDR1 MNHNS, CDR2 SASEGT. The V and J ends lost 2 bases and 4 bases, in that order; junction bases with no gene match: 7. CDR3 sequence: CASSERDRGAFNEKLFF. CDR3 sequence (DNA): TGTGCCAGCAGTGAAAGGGACAGGGGCGCGTTTAATGAAAAACTGTTTTTT.

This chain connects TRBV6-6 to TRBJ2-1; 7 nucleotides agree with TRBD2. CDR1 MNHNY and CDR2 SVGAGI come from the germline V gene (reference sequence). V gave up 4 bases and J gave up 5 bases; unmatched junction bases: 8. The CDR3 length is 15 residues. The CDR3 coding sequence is TGTGCCAGCAGTTCCCTGGGAGGGCCCAACAATGAGCAGTTCTTC. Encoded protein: CASSSLGGPNNEQFF.

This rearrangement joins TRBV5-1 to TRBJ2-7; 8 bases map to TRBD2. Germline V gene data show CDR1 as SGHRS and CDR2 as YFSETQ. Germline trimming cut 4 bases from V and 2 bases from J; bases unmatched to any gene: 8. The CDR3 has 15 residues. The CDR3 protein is CASSASSGSTYEQYF. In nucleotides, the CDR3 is TGCGCCAGCAGCGCTTCAAGCGGGAGCACCTACGAGCAGTACTTC.

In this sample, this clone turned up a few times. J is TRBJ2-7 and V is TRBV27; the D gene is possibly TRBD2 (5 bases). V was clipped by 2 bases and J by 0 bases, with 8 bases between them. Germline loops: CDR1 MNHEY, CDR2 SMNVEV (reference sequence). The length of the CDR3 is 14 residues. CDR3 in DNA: TGTGCCAGCAGTTTAGAGGGAACCTCCTACGAGCAGTACTTC. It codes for CASSLEGTSYEQYF.

The CDR3 bases are TGTGCCAGCAGCACCGGGACAGGGAAGACTGAAGCTTTCTTT. It specifies CASSTGTGKTEAFF. The rearrangement uses TRBV9 and TRBJ1-1; the match to TRBD1 covers 9 bases. Per germline, CDR1 SGDLS and CDR2 YYNGEE. There are 14 residues in the CDR3. V lost 4 bases to trimming and J lost 5 bases; unmatched junction nucleotides: 6.

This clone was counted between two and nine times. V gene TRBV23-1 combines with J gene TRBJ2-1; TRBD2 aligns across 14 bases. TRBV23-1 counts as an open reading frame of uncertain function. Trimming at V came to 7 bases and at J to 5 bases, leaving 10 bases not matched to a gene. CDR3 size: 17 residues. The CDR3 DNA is TGCGCCAGCATCCGGACTAGCGGGGGGTCGCACCACAATGAGCAGTTCTTC. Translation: CASIRTSGGSHHNEQFF.

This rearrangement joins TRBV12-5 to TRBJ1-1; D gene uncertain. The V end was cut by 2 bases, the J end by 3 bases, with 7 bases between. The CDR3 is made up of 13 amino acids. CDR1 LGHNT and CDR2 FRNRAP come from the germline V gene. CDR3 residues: CASGLNSYTEAFF. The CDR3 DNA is TGTGCTAGTGGTTTGAACAGTTACACTGAAGCTTTCTTT. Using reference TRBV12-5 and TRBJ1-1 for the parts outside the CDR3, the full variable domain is DARVTQTPRHKVTEMGQEVTMRCQPILGHNTVFWYRQTMMQGLELLAYFRNRAPLDDSGMPKDRFSAEMPDATLATLKIQPSEPRDSAVYFCASGLNSYTEAFFGQGTRLTVV.

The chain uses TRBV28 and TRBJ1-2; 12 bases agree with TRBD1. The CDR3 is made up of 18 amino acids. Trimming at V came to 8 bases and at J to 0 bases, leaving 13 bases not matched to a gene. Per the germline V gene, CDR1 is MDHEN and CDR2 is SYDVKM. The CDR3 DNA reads TGTGCCAGCCGTAAACCGGGACAGGGGGCCGGAGCTAACTATGGCTACACCTTC. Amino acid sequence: CASRKPGQGAGANYGYTF.

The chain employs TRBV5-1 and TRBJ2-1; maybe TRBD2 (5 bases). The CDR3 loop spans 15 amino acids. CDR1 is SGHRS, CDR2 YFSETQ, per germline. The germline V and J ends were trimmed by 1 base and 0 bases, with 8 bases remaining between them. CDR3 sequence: CASSLNSVSYNEQFF. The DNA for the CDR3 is TGCGCCAGCAGCTTGAATAGCGTCTCCTACAATGAGCAGTTCTTC. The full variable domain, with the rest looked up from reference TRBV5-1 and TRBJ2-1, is KAGVTQTPRYLIKTRGQQVTLSCSPISGHRSVSWYQQTPGQGLQFLFEYFSETQRNKGNFPGRFSGRQFSNSRSEMNVSTLELGDSALYLCASSLNSVSYNEQFFGPGTRLTVL.

Here the CDR3 reads CASDGSGTRSYNEQFF. The DNA for the CDR3 is TGTGCCAGCGACGGAAGCGGGACTAGGTCCTACAATGAGCAGTTCTTC. The V call is TRBV5-4, the J call TRBJ2-1, with 8 bases lining up with TRBD2. CDR1 and CDR2 (germline): SGHNT, YYREEE (reference sequence). V dropped 7 bases and J dropped 1; count of bases not matched to a gene: 10. The CDR3 is 16 residues long.

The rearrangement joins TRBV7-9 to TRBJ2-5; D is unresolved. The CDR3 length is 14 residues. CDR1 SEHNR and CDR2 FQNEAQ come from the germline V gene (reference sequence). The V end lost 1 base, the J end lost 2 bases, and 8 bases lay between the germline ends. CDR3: CASSLVQIQETQYF. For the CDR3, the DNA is TGTGCCAGCAGCTTAGTACAGATTCAAGAGACCCAGTACTTC.

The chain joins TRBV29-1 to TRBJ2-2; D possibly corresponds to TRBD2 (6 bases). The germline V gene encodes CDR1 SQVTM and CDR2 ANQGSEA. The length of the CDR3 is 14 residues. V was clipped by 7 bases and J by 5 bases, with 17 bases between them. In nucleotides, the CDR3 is TGCAGCGCCACCGGGGGTCCAGGGACCGGGGAGCTGTTTTTT. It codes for CSATGGPGTGELFF.

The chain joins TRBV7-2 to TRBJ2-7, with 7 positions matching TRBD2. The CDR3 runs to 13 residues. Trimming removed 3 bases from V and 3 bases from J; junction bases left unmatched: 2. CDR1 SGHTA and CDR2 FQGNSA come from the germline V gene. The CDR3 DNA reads TGTGCCAGCAGCTTCGCTAGCGGCTACGAGCAGTACTTC. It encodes CASSFASGYEQYF.

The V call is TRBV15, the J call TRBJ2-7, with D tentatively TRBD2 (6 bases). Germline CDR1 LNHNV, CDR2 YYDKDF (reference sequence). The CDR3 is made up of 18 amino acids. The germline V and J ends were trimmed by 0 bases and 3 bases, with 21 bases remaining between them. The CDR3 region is CATSRDLVVSSAIYEQYF. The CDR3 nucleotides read TGTGCCACCAGCAGAGATTTGGTGGTGTCTAGCGCGATCTACGAGCAGTACTTC.

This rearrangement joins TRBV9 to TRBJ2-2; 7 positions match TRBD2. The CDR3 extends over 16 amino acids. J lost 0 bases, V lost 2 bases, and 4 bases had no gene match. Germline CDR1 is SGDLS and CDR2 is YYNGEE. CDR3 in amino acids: CASSVSTSPNTGELFF. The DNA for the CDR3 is TGTGCCAGCAGCGTCTCGACTAGCCCGAACACCGGGGAGCTGTTTTTT.

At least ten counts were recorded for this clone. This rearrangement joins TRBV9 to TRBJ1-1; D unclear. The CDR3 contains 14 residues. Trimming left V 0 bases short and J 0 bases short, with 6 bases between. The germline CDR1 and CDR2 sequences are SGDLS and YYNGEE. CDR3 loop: CASSVEALNTEAFF. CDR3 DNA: TGTGCCAGCAGCGTAGAAGCGTTGAACACTGAAGCTTTCTTT.

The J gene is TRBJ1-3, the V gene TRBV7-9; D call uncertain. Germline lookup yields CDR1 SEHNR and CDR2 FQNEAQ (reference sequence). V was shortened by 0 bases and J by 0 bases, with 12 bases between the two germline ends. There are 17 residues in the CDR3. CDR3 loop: CASSLAQFRSSGNTIYF. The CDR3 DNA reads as TGTGCCAGCAGCTTAGCGCAATTCAGATCCTCTGGAAACACCATATATTTT.

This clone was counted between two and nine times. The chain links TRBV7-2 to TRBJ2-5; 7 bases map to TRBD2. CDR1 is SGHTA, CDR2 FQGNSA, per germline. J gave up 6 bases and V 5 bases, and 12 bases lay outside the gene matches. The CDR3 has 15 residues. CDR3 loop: CASSPPAGRGKTQYF. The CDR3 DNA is TGTGCCAGCAGCCCACCGGCAGGGCGGGGGAAGACCCAGTACTTC.

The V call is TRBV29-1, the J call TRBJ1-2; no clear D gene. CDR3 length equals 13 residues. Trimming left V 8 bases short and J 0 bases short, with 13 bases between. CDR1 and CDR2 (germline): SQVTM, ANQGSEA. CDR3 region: CSFLAGTNYGYTF. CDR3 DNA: TGCAGCTTCCTCGCGGGAACTAACTATGGCTACACCTTC.

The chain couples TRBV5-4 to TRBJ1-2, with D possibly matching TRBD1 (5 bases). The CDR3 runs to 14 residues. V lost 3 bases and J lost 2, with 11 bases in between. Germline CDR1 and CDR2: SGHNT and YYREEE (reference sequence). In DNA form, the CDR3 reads TGTGCCAGCAGCTCCGGACGGGGGAACTATGGCTACACCTTC. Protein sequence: CASSSGRGNYGYTF. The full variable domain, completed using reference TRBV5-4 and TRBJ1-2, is ETGVTQSPTHLIKTRGQQVTLRCSSQSGHNTVSWYQQALGQGPQFIFQYYREEENGRGNFPPRFSGLQFPNYSSELNVNALELDDSALYLCASSSGRGNYGYTFGSGTRLTVV.

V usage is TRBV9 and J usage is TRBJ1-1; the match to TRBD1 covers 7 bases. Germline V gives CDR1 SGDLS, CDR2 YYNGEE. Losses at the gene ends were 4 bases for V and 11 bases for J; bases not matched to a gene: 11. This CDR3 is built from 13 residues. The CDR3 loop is CASSPHTGDGAFF. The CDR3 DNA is TGTGCCAGCAGCCCGCATACAGGGGATGGGGCTTTCTTT.

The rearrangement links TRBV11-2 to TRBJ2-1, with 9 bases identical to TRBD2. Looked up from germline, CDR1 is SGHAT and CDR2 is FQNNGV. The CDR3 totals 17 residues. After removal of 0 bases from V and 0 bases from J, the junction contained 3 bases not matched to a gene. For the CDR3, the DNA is TGTGCCAGCAGCTTAGAGCATAGCGGGAGCTCCTACAATGAGCAGTTCTTC. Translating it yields CASSLEHSGSSYNEQFF.

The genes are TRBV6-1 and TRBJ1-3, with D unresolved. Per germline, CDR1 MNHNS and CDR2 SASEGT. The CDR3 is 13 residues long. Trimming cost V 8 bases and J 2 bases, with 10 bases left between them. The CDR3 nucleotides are TGTGCCAGCCTAGAAAGAACTGGAAACACCATATATTTT. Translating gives CASLERTGNTIYF.

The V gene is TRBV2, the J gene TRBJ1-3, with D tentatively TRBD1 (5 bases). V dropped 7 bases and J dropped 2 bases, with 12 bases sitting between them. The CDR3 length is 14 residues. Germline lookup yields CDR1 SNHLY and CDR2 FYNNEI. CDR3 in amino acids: CASTLGGAGNTIYF. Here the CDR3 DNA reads TGTGCCAGCACCCTTGGGGGGGCTGGAAACACCATATATTTT.

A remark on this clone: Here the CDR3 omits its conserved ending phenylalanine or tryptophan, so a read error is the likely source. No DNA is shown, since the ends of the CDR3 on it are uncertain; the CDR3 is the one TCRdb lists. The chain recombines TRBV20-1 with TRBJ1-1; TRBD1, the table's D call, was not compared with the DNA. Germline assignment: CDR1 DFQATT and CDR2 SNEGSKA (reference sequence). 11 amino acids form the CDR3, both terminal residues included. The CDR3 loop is CSARLAGPPKV.

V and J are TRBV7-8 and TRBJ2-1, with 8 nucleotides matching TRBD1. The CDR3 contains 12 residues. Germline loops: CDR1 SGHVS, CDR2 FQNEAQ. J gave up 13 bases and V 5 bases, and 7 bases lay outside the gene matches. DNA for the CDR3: TGTGCCAGCAGCCCAGGGGGCAGGGGACAGTTCTTC. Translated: CASSPGGRGQFF. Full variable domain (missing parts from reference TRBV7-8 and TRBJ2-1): GAGVSQSPRYKVAKRGQDVALRCDPISGHVSLFWYQQALGQGPEFLTYFQNEAQLDKSGLPSDRFFAERPEGSVSTLKIQRTQQEDSAVYLCASSPGGRGQFFGPGTRLTVL.

CDR3 sequence: CASSLGTSGRKIQYF. The CDR3, as DNA: TGCGCCAGCAGTTTAGGGACTAGCGGGAGAAAAATTCAGTACTTC. This chain joins TRBV5-1 and TRBJ2-4; TRBD2 aligns across 14 bases. The V segment lost 5 bases and the J segment 10 bases; nucleotides outside the gene matches: 8. Germline assignment: CDR1 SGHRS and CDR2 YFSETQ. The CDR3 consists of 15 residues.